The clone carrying this TCR beta chain was found once. Antigen unknown. This sample is part of a study of cytotoxic CD8 clonotypes in ibrutinib-treated CLL. Whole-study results and caveats: Circulating CD8+ T-cell counts were tracked by baseline clonality, which exceeded that of age-matched healthy donors.

The V end was cut by 2 bases, the J end by 6 bases, with 14 bases between. The CDR3 runs 14 residues. CDR1 is GTSNPN, CDR2 SVGIG, per germline (reference sequence). Using immunoSEQ multiplex PCR, the repertoire was profiled, and TCRdb retains in-frame clones only, with some absent. The table lists some 150,000 clones, over 75% of them singletons. The sequence was obtained from a human donor with chronic lymphocytic leukemia. The V and J genes are TRBV30 and TRBJ1-5, with D tentatively TRBD1 (5 bases). Source: PBMCs, taken after 36 months of ibrutinib treatment. CDR3 sequence: CAWSFGMRGQPQHF. In nucleotides, the CDR3 is TGTGCCTGGAGTTTCGGTATGAGGGGTCAGCCCCAGCATTTT.